One and the same sample provided the 10 T cell receptor beta chains below, sequenced in a study of T cells after yellow fever vaccination. TCRdb processed the 5' RACE reads anew with MiXCR; each CDR3 protein has one entry. Here the sample spans a few hundred thousand distinct CDR3 sequences, less than 20% being singletons. The sample in question was PBMCs, obtained 15 days after the yellow fever booster vaccination. The receptors stem from a man aged 30 to 39 who received the YFV17D yellow fever vaccine.

This chain links TRBV5-1 with TRBJ2-7; 7 bases align to TRBD1. Per germline, CDR1 SGHRS and CDR2 YFSETQ. CDR3 size: 14 residues. V was clipped by 4 bases and J by 0 bases; unmatched bases: 4. The CDR3 here is CASSTDRVSYEQYF. The CDR3 DNA follows: TGCGCCAGCAGCACTGACAGGGTCTCCTACGAGCAGTACTTC.

The chain couples TRBV20-1 to TRBJ1-2; D gene unclear. Trimming removed 6 bases at V and 0 bases at J, with 14 bases between. Per germline, CDR1 DFQATT and CDR2 SNEGSKA (reference sequence). This CDR3 has 14 amino acids. CDR3 coding DNA: TGCAGTGCACACAGATCGGGAGCTAACTATGGCTACACCTTC. Protein sequence: CSAHRSGANYGYTF.

This clonotype has more than one count but fewer than ten. The CDR3 DNA follows: TGCGCCAGCAGCTCCGACTTTGAGCAGTACTTC. This translates into CASSSDFEQYF. The chain combines TRBV5-1 with TRBJ2-7; no definite D call. The CDR3 is 11 residues long. Germline V CDR1 and CDR2: SGHRS, YFSETQ. The V and J ends lost 3 bases and 7 bases respectively, with 8 bases between them.

The gene calls are TRBV5-1 and TRBJ2-7; D assignment may be TRBD1 or TRBD2 (5 bases each). Germline loops: CDR1 SGHRS, CDR2 YFSETQ. V was clipped by 4 bases and J by 2 bases, with 13 bases between them. This CDR3 contains 14 residues. CDR3 coding DNA: TGCGCCAGCAGCATTTCCGGGACCACCTACGAGCAGTACTTC. The encoded protein is CASSISGTTYEQYF.

The genes are TRBV28 and TRBJ2-3; D unclear. Per germline, CDR1 MDHEN and CDR2 SYDVKM. This CDR3 has 14 amino acids. Trimming stripped 2 bases from V and 2 bases from J, with 8 bases between. The CDR3 is CASSLTGDTDTQYF. CDR3 nucleotide sequence: TGTGCCAGCAGTTTAACTGGGGACACAGATACGCAGTATTTT.

This clonotype was seen more than once but under ten times. The V gene is TRBV11-2, the J gene TRBJ2-3; D ambiguous. Looked up from germline, CDR1 is SGHAT and CDR2 is FQNNGV. The CDR3 loop spans 16 amino acids. V was clipped by 3 bases and J by 0 bases, with 13 bases between them. DNA of the CDR3: TGTGCCAGCAGCTTCTGGTTTGGAGCTAGCACAGATACGCAGTATTTT. Residues: CASSFWFGASTDTQYF.

The sample holds a few counts of this clonotype. This rearrangement joins TRBV21-1 to TRBJ1-4. TRBV21-1 constitutes a pseudogene. The CDR3 sequence is 15 residues long. CDR3 loop: CASSHRRVPNEKLFF. DNA for the CDR3: TGTGCCAGCAGCCACCGACGGGTACCTAATGAAAAACTGTTTTTT.

This clonotype has a count of ten or more. The V gene is TRBV12-3 or TRBV12-4, the J gene TRBJ1-5; D ambiguous. Trimming removed 4 bases at V and 2 bases at J, with 9 bases between. The CDR3 consists of 14 residues. The CDR3 DNA reads TGTGCCAGCAGTTACAGATTACGCAATCAGCCCCAGCATTTT. It translates to CASSYRLRNQPQHF.

V usage is TRBV7-2 and J usage is TRBJ2-7; D gene unclear. From germline, CDR1 is SGHTA and CDR2 FQGNSA. The CDR3 consists of 15 residues. V lost 3 bases and J lost 3, with 15 bases in between. The CDR3 DNA is TGTGCCAGCAGCTTTCTTCGGCAAGGGAACTACGAGCAGTACTTC. Translation: CASSFLRQGNYEQYF.

The J gene is TRBJ2-1, the V gene TRBV7-8; D ambiguous. Trimming took off 1 base at V and 6 bases at J, with 7 bases between the two ends. The CDR3 contains 13 residues. CDR1 is SGHVS, CDR2 FQNEAQ, per germline. CDR3 nucleotide sequence: TGTGCCAGCAGCTTAGACCAGCGCAATGAGCAGTTCTTC. Encoded protein: CASSLDQRNEQFF.